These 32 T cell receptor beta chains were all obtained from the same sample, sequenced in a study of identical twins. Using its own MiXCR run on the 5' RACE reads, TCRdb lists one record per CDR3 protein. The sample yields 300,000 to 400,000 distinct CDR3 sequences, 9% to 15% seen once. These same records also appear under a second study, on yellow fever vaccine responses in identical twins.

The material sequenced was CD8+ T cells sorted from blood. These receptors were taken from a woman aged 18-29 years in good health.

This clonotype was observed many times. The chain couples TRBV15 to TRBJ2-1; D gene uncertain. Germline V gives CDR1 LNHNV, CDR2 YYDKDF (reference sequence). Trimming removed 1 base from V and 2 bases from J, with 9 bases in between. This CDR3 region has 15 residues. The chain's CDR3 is CATSRVVVTYNEQFF. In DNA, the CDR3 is TGTGCCACCAGCAGAGTGGTCGTAACCTACAATGAGCAGTTCTTC. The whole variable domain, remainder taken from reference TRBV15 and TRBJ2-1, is DAMVIQNPRYQVTQFGKPVTLSCSQTLNHNVMYWYQQKSSQAPKLLFHYYDKDFNNEADTPDNFQSRRPNTSFCFLDIRSPGLGDTAMYLCATSRVVVTYNEQFFGPGTRLTVL.

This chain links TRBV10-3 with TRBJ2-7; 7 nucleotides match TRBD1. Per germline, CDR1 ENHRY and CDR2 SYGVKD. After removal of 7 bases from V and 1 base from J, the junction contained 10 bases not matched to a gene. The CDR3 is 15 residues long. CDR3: CAITEGTVDSYEQYF. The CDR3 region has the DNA TGTGCCATCACCGAGGGGACAGTGGATTCCTACGAGCAGTACTTC.

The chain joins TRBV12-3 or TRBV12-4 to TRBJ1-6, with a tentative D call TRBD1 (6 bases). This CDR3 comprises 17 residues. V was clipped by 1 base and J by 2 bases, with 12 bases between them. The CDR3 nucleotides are TGTGCCAGCAGTTTAGACAGGGACTCAACCTATAATTCACCCCTCCACTTT. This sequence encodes CASSLDRDSTYNSPLHF.

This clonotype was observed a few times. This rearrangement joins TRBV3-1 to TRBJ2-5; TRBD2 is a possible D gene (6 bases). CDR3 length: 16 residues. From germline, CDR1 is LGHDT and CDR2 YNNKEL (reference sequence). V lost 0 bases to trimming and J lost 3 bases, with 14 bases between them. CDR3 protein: CASSQDLASQKETQYF. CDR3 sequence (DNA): TGTGCCAGCAGCCAAGATCTAGCGTCGCAAAAAGAGACCCAGTACTTC.

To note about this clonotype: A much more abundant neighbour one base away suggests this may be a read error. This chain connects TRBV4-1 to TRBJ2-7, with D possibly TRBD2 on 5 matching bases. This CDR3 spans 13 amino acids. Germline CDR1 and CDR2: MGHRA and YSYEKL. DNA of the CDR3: TGCGCCAGCAGCCAACTAGCAGGCTACGAGCAGTGCGTC. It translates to CASSQLAGYEQCV.

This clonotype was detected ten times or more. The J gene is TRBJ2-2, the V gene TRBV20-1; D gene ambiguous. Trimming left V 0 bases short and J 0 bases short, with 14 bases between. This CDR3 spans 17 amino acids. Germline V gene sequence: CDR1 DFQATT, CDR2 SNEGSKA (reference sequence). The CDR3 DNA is TGCAGTGCTAGAGACGATCCATTTAGAGCGAACACCGGGGAGCTGTTTTTT. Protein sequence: CSARDDPFRANTGELFF.

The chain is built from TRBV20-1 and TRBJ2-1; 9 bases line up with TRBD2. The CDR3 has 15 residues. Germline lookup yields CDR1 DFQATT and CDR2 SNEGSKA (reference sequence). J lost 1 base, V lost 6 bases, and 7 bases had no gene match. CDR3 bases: TGCAGTGCCCTTAGCGGGAGCGGGTCCTACAATGAGCAGTTCTTC. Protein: CSALSGSGSYNEQFF.

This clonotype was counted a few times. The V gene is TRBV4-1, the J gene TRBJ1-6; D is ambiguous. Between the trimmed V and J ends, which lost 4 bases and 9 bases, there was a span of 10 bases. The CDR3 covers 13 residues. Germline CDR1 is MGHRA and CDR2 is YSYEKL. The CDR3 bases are TGCGCCAGCAGCCCTCGTTATGCTTCACCCCTCCACTTT. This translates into CASSPRYASPLHF.

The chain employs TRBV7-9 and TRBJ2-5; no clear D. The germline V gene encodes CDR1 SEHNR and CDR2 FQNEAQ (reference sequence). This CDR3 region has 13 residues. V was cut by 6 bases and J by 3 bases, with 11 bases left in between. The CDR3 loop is CASRFRPEETQYF. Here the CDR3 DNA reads TGTGCCAGCAGGTTCCGGCCAGAAGAGACCCAGTACTTC.

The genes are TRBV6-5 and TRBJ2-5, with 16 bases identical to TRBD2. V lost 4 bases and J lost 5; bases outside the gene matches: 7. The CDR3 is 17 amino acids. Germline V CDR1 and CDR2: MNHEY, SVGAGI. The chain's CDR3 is CASSWGTSGGAWETQYF. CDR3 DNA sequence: TGTGCCAGCAGTTGGGGGACTAGCGGGGGGGCCTGGGAGACCCAGTACTTC.

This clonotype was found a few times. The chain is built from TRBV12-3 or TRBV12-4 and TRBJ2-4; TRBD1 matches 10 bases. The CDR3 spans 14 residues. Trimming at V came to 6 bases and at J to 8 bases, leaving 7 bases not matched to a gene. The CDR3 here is CASSQDRGPHIQYF. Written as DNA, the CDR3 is TGTGCCAGCAGCCAAGACAGGGGGCCACACATTCAGTACTTC.

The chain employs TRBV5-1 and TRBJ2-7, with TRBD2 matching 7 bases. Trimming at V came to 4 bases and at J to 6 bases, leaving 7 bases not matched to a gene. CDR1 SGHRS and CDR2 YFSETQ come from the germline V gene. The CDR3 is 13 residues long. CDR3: CASSTGPSGEQYV. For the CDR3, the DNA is TGCGCCAGCAGCACGGGTCCTAGCGGCGAGCAGTACGTC.

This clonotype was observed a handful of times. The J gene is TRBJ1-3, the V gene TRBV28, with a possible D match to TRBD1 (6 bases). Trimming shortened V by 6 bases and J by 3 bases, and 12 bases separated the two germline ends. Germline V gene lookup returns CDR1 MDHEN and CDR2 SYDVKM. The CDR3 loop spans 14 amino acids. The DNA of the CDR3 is TGTGCCAGCAGGCTACAGGGCCTTGGAAACACCATATATTTT. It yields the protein CASRLQGLGNTIYF.

The CDR3 protein is CASSQGAGDEQFF. The CDR3 DNA is TGCGCCAGCAGCCAAGGGGCTGGTGATGAGCAGTTCTTC. The genes are TRBV4-1 and TRBJ2-1, with D hard to call. The CDR3 is 13 residues long. Trimming took 1 base from V and 8 from J, leaving 9 bases between them. CDR1 MGHRA and CDR2 YSYEKL come from the germline V gene.

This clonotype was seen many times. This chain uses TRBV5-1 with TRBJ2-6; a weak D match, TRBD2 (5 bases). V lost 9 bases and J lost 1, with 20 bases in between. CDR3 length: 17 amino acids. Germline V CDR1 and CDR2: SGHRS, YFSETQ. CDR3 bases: TGCGCCACCACGAGGGCACACGGAGAATCTGGGGCCAACGTCCTGACTTTC. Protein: CATTRAHGESGANVLTF.

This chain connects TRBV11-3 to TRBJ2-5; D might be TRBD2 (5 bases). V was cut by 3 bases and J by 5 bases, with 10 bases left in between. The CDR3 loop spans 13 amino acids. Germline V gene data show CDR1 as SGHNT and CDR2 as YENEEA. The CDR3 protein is CASSFDYGETQYF. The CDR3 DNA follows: TGTGCCAGCAGCTTCGACTATGGGGAGACCCAGTACTTC.

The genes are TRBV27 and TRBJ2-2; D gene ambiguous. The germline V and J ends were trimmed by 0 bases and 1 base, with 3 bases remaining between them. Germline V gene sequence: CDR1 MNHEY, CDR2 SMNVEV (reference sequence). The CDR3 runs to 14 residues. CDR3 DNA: TGTGCCAGCAGTTTATCGAAGAACACCGGGGAGCTGTTTTTT. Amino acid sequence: CASSLSKNTGELFF.

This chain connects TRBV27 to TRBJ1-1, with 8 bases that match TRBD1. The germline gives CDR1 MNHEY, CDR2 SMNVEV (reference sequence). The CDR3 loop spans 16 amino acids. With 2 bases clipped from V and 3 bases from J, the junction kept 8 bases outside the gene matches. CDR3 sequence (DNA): TGTGCCAGCAGTTTAGTCGCAGGGGGCTGGGACACTGAAGCTTTCTTT. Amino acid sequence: CASSLVAGGWDTEAFF.

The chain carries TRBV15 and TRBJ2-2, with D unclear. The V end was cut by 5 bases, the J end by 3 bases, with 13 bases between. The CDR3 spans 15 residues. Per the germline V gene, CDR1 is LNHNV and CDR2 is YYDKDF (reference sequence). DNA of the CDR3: TGTGCCACCAGCCTAGACTCAGAGGACACCGGGGAGCTGTTTTTT. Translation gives CATSLDSEDTGELFF. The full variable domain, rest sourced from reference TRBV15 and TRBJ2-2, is DAMVIQNPRYQVTQFGKPVTLSCSQTLNHNVMYWYQQKSSQAPKLLFHYYDKDFNNEADTPDNFQSRRPNTSFCFLDIRSPGLGDTAMYLCATSLDSEDTGELFFGEGSRLTVL.

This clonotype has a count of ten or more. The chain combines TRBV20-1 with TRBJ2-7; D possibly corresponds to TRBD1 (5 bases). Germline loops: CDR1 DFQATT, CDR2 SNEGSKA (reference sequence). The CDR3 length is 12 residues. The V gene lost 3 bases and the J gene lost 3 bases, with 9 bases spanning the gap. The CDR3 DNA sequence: TGCAGTGCTAGCTTAGGGGACTACGAGCAGTACTTC. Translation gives CSASLGDYEQYF.

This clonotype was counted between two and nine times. The CDR3 DNA reads as TGTGCCAGCAGCTTCCCGGGACAGGGAGGAAGAACTGAAGCTTTCTTT. Protein sequence: CASSFPGQGGRTEAFF. The rearrangement joins TRBV7-9 to TRBJ1-1; 9 nucleotides agree with TRBD1. In germline, CDR1 is SEHNR, CDR2 FQNEAQ (reference sequence). This CDR3 has 16 amino acids. V shed 3 bases, J shed 5 bases, and the junction held 10 bases outside the gene matches.

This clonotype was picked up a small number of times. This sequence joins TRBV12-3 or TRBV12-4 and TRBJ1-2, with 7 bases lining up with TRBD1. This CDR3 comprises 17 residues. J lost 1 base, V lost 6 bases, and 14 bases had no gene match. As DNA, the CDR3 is TGTGCCAGCAGCGAAAAAGGGGGCGGAGGTTTTAACTATGGCTACACCTTC. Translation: CASSEKGGGGFNYGYTF.

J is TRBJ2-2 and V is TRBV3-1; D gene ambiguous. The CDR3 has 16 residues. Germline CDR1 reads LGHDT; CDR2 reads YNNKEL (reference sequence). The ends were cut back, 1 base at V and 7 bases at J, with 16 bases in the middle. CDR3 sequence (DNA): TGTGCCAGCAGCCAAGGGTCCTTTATAATTATCGGGGAGCTGTTTTTT. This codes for CASSQGSFIIIGELFF.

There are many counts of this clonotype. The CDR3 DNA sequence: TGCGCCAGCAGCTTGACGGGAGGGGCAGATACGCAGTATTTT. Protein sequence: CASSLTGGADTQYF. The chain uses TRBV5-1 and TRBJ2-3, with 8 nucleotides matching TRBD2. The CDR3 consists of 14 residues. V shed 1 base, J shed 4 bases, and the junction held 2 bases outside the gene matches. Germline CDR1 and CDR2: SGHRS and YFSETQ.

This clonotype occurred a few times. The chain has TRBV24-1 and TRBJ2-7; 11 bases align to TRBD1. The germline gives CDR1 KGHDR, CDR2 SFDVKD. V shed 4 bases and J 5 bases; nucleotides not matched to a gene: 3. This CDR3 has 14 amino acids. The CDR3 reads CATSDPGQGDEQYF. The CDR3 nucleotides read TGTGCCACCAGTGACCCGGGACAGGGGGACGAGCAGTACTTC.

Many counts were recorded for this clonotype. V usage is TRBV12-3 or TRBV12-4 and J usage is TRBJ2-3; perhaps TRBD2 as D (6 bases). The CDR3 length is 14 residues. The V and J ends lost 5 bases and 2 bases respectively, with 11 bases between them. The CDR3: CASSPTRVTDTQYF. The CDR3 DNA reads TGTGCCAGCAGTCCGACTAGGGTCACAGATACGCAGTATTTT.

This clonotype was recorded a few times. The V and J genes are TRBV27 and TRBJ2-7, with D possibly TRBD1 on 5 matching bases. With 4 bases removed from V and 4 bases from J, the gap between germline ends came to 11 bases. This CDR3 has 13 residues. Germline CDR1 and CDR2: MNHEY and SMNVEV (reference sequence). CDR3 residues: CASSWARAYEQYF. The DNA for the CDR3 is TGTGCCAGCAGTTGGGCCAGGGCGTACGAGCAGTACTTC.

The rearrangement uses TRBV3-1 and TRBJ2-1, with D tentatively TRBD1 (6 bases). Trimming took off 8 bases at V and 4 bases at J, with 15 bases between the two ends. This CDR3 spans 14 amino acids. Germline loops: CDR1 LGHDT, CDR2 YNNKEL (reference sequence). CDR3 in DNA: TGTGCCAGCGGGTTCGGGACAAATTACAATGAGCAGTTCTTC. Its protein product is CASGFGTNYNEQFF.

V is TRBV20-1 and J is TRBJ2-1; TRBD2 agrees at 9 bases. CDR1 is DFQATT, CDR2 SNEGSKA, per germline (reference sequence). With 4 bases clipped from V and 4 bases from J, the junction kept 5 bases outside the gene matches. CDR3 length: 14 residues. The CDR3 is CSATGGGGYNEQFF. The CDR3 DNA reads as TGCAGTGCTACCGGCGGGGGGGGATACAATGAGCAGTTCTTC.

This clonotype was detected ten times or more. Here the CDR3 DNA reads TGTGCCAGCAGTTACAAAGGATCGAGTGAGCAGTTCTTC. Encoded protein: CASSYKGSSEQFF. This chain links TRBV6-5 with TRBJ2-1; D is unclear. The V gene lost 2 bases and the J gene lost 9 bases, with 11 bases spanning the gap. The CDR3 length is 13 residues. Per the germline V gene, CDR1 is MNHEY and CDR2 is SVGAGI.

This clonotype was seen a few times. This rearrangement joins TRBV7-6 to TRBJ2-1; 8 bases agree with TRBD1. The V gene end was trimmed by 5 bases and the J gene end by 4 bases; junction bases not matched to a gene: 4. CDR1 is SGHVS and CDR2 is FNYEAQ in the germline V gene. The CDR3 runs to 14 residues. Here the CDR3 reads CASSAGQAYNEQFF. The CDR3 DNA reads TGTGCCAGCAGCGCGGGACAGGCTTACAATGAGCAGTTCTTC.

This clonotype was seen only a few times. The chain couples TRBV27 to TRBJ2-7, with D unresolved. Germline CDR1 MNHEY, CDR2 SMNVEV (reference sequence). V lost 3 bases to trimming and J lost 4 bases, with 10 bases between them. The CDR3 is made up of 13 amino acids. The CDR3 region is CASSFGRSYEQYF. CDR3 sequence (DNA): TGTGCCAGCAGTTTCGGACGAAGTTACGAGCAGTACTTC.